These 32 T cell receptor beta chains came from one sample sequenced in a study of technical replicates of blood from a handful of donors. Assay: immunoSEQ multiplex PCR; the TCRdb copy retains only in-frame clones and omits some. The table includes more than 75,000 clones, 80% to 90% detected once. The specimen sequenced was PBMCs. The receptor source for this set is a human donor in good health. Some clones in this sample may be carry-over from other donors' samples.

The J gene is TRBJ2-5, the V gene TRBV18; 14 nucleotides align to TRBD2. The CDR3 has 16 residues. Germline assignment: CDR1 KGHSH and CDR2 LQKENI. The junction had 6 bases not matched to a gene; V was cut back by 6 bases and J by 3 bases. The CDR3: CASSRGLAGAKETQYF. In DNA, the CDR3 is TGTGCCAGCTCCCGGGGACTAGCGGGAGCCAAAGAGACCCAGTACTTC.

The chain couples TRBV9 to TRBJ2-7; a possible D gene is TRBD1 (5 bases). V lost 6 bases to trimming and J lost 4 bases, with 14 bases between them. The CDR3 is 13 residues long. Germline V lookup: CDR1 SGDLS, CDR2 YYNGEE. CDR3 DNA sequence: TGTGCCAGCAAGACAGTCCACTGGTACGAGCAGTACTTC. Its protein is CASKTVHWYEQYF.

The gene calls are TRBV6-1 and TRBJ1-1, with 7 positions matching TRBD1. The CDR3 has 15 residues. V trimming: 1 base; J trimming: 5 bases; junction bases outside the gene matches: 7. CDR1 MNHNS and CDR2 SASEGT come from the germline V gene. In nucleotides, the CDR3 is TGTGCCAGCAGTGAAGGTCGGACAGGATATACTGAAGCTTTCTTT. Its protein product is CASSEGRTGYTEAFF.

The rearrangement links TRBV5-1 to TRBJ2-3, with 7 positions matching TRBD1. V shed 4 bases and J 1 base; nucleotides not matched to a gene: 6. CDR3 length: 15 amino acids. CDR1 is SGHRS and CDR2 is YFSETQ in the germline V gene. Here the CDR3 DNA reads TGCGCCAGCAGCGTCAGACAGGGCCGCACAGATACGCAGTATTTT. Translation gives CASSVRQGRTDTQYF.

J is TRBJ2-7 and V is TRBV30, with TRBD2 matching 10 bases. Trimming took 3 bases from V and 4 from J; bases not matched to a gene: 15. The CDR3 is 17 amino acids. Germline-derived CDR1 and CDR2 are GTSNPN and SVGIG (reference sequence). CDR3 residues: CAWREGFPSGSLYEQYF. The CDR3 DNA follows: TGTGCCTGGAGAGAGGGTTTTCCTAGCGGGAGTTTGTACGAGCAGTACTTC.

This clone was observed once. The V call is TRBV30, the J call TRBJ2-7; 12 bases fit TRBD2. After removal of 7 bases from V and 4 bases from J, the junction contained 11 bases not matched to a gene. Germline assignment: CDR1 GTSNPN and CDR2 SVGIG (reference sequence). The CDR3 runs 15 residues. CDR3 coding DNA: TGTGCCTTATCCCCGAGACTAGCGGGAGTTTACGAGCAGTACTTC. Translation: CALSPRLAGVYEQYF.

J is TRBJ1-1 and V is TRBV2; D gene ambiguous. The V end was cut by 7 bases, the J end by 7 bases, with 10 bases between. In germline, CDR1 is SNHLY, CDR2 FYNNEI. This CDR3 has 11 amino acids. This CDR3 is CASIQVVEAFF. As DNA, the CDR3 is TGTGCCAGCATCCAGGTTGTTGAAGCTTTCTTT.

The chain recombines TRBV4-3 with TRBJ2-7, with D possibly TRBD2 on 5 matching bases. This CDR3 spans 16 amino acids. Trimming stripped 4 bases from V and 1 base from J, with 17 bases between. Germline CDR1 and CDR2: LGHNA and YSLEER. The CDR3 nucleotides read TGCGCCAGCAGCCGCTTTTATGAGGGTGGTTCCTACGAGCAGTACTTC. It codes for CASSRFYEGGSYEQYF.

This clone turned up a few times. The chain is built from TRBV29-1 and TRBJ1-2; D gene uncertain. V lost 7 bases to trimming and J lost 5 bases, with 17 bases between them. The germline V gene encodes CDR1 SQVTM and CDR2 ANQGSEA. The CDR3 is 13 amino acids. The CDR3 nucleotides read TGCAGCGCTGGGCCCGACGGCTTATATGGCTACACCTTC. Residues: CSAGPDGLYGYTF.

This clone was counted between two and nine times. CDR3 in amino acids: CASSPKTGSNTGELFF. CDR3 DNA sequence: TGTGCCAGCAGTCCTAAGACAGGGTCGAACACCGGGGAGCTGTTTTTT. The V and J genes are TRBV2 and TRBJ2-2, with 7 bases identical to TRBD1. The CDR3 length is 16 residues. Per the germline V gene, CDR1 is SNHLY and CDR2 is FYNNEI. Germline trimming cut 5 bases from V and 0 bases from J; bases unmatched to any gene: 6.

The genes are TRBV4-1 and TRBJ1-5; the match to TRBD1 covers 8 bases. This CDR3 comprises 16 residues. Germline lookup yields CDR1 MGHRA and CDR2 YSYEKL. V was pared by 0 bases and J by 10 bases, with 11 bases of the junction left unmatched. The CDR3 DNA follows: TGCGCCAGCAGCCAAGACGGGACAGGATCTATCAGCCCCCAGCATTTT. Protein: CASSQDGTGSISPQHF.

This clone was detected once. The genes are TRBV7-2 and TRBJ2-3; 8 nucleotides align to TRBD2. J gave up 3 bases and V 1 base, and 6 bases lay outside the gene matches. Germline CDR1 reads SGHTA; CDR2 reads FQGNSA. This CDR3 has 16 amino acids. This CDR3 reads CASSLGRGVSTDTQYF. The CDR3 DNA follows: TGTGCCAGCAGCTTAGGGCGGGGGGTGTCGACAGATACGCAGTATTTT.

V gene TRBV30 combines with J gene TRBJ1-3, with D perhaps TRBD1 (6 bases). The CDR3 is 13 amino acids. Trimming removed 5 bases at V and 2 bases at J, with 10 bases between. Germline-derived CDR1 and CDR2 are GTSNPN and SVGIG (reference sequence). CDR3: CAWATGTGNTIYF. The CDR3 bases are TGTGCCTGGGCCACAGGGACTGGAAACACCATATATTTT.

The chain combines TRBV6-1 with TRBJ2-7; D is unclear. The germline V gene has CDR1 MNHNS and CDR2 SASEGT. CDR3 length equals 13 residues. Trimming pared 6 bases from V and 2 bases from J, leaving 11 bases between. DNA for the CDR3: TGTGCCAGCAGAGAGGCCATAACCTACGAGCAGTACTTC. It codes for CASREAITYEQYF.

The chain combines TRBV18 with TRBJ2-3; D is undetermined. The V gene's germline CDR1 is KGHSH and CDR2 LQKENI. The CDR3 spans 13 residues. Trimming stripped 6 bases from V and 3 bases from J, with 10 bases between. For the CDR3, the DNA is TGTGCCAGCTCCCCTACCTCTACAGATACGCAGTATTTT. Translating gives CASSPTSTDTQYF.

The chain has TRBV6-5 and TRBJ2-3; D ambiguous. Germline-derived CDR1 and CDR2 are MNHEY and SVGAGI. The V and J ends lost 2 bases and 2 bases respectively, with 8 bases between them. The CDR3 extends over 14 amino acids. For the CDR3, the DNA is TGTGCCAGCAGTTACGGAGTCGACACAGATACGCAGTATTTT. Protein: CASSYGVDTDTQYF.

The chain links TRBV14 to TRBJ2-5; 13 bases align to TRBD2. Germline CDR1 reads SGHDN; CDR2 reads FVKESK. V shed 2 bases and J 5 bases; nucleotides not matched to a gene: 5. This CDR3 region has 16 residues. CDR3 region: CASSQRTSGRGETQYF. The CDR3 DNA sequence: TGTGCCAGCAGCCAAAGGACTAGCGGGAGAGGGGAGACCCAGTACTTC.

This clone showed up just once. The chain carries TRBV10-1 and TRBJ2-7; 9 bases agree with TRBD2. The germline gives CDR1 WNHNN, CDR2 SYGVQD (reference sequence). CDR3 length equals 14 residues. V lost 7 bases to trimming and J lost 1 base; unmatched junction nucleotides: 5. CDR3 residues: CASMYSGGSYEQYF. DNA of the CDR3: TGCGCCAGCATGTATAGCGGGGGTTCCTACGAGCAGTACTTC.

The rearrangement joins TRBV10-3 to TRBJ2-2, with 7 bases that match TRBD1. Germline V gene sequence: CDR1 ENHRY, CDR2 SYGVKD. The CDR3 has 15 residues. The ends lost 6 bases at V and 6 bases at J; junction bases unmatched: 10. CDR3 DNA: TGTGCCATCAGACCCCCCGGACAGGAGTCCGGGGAGCTGTTTTTT. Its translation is CAIRPPGQESGELFF.

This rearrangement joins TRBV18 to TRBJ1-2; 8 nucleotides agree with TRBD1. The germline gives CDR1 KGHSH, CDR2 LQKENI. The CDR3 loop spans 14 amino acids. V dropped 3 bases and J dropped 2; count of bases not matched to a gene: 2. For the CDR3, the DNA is TGTGCCAGCTCACCGACAGGGGCGAACTATGGCTACACCTTC. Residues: CASSPTGANYGYTF.

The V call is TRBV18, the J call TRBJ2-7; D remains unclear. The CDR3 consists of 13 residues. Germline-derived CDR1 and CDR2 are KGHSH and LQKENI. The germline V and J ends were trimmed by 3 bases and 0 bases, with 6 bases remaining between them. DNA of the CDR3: TGTGCCAGCTCACCCCAGTCCTCCTACGAGCAGTACTTC. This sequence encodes CASSPQSSYEQYF.

CDR3 in amino acids: CATSDQDRGDTGELFF. The CDR3 region has the DNA TGTGCCACCAGCGACCAGGACAGGGGTGACACCGGGGAGCTGTTTTTT. This sequence joins TRBV15 and TRBJ2-2, with 9 bases fitting TRBD1. Germline V gene data show CDR1 as LNHNV and CDR2 as YYDKDF (reference sequence). Losses at the gene ends were 5 bases for V and 3 bases for J; bases not matched to a gene: 7. There are 16 residues in the CDR3. The complete variable domain, with remaining parts taken from reference TRBV15 and TRBJ2-2, reads DAMVIQNPRYQVTQFGKPVTLSCSQTLNHNVMYWYQQKSSQAPKLLFHYYDKDFNNEADTPDNFQSRRPNTSFCFLDIRSPGLGDTAMYLCATSDQDRGDTGELFFGEGSRLTVL.

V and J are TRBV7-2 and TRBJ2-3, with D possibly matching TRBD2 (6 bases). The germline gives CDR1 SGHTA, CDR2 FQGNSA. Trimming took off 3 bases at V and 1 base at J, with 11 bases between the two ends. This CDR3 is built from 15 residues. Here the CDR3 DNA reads TGTGCCAGCAGCTTCTTTTCGGGGGGCACAGATACGCAGTATTTT. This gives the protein CASSFFSGGTDTQYF.

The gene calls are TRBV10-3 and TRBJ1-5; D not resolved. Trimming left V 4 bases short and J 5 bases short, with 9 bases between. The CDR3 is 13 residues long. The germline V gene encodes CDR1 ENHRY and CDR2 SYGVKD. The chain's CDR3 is CAISVQADQPQHF. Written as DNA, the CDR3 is TGTGCCATCAGTGTGCAGGCTGATCAGCCCCAGCATTTT.

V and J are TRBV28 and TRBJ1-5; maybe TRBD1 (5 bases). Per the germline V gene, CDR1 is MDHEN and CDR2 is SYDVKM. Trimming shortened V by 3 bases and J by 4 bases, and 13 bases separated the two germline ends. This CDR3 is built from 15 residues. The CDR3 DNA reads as TGTGCCAGCAGTTTGATGGGGGGTGGTAATCAGCCCCAGCATTTT. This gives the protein CASSLMGGGNQPQHF. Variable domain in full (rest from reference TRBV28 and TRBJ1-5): DVKVTQSSRYLVKRTGEKVFLECVQDMDHENMFWYRQDPGLGLRLIYFSYDVKMKEKGDIPEGYSVSREKKERFSLILESASTNQTSMYLCASSLMGGGNQPQHFGDGTRLSIL.

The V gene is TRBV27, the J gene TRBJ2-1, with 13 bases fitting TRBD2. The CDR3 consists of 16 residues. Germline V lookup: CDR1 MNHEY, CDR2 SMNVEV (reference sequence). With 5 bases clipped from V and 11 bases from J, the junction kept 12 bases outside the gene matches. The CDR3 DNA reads TGTGCCAGCAGTGCGGGACTAGCGGGGTTGAGGTGGAAGCAGTTCTTC. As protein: CASSAGLAGLRWKQFF.

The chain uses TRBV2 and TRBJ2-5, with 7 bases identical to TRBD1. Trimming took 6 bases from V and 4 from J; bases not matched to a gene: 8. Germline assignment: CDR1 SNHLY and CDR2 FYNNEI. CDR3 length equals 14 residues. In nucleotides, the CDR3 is TGTGCCAGCAGGGGACAGTTCTCTGGAGAGACCCAGTACTTC. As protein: CASRGQFSGETQYF.

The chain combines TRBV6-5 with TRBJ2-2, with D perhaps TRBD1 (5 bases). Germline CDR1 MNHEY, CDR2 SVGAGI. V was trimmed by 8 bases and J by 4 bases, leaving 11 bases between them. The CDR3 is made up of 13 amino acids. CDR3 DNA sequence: TGTGCCAGCCAAGGGGTTCTCACCGGGGAGCTGTTTTTT. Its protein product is CASQGVLTGELFF.

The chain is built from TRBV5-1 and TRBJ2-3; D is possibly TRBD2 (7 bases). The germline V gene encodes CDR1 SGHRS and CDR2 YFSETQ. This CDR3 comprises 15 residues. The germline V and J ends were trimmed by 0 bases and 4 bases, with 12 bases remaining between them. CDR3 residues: CASSLEGGKSDTQYF. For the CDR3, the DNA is TGCGCCAGCAGCTTGGAGGGGGGGAAGTCAGATACGCAGTATTTT. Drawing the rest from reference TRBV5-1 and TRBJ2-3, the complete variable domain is KAGVTQTPRYLIKTRGQQVTLSCSPISGHRSVSWYQQTPGQGLQFLFEYFSETQRNKGNFPGRFSGRQFSNSRSEMNVSTLELGDSALYLCASSLEGGKSDTQYFGPGTRLTVL.

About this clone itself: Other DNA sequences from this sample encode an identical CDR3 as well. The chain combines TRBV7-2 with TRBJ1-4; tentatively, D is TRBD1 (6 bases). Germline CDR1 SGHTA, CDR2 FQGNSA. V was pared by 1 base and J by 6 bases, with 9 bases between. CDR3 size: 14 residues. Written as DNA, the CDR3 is TGTGCCAGCAGCTTAGTCAGGGGAGATGAAAAACTGTTTTTT. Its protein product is CASSLVRGDEKLFF.

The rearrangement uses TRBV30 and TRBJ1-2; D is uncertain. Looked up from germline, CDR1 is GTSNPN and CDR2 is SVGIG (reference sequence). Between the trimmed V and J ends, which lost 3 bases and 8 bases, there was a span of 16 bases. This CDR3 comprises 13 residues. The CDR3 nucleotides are TGTGCCTGGAGAGACACAGCCGGCAGGGGCTACACCTTC. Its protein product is CAWRDTAGRGYTF. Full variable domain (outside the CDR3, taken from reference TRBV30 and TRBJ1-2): SQTIHQWPATLVQPVGSPLSLECTVEGTSNPNLYWYRQAAGRGLQLLFYSVGIGQISSEVPQNLSASRPQDRQFILSSKKLLLSDSGFYLCAWRDTAGRGYTFGSGTRLTVV.

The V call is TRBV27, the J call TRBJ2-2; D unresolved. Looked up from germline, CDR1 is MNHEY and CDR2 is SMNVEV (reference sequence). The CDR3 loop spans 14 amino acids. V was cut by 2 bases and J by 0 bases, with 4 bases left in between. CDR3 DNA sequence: TGTGCCAGCAGTTTAGGCACGAACACCGGGGAGCTGTTTTTT. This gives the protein CASSLGTNTGELFF.